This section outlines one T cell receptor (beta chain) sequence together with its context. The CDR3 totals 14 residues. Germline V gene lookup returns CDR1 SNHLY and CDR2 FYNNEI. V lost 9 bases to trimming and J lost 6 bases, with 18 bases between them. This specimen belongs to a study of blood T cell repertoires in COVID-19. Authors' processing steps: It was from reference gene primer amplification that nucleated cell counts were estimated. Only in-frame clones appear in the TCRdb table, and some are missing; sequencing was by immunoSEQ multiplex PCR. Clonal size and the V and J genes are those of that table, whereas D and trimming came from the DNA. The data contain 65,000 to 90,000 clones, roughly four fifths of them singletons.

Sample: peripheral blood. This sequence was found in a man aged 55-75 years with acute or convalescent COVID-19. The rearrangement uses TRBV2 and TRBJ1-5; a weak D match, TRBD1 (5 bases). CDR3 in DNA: TGTGCCAGTAATACGGCCAGGGAGGGTCAGCCCCAGCATTTT. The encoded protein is CASNTAREGQPQHF.